One sample yielded the 20 T cell receptor beta chains listed below, sequenced in a study of early T cells in non-severe SARS-CoV-2 infection. TCRdb re-called the 5' RACE reads with MiXCR, one entry per CDR3 protein. Here the sample spans 71,000 or so distinct CDR3 sequences, roughly 13% being singletons. Sequenced sample: whole blood. These TCRs come from an adult who was a healthcare worker with PCR-confirmed SARS-CoV-2 infection or an uninfected control (not recorded which).

The rearrangement uses TRBV29-1 and TRBJ2-3; D gene unclear. Per germline, CDR1 SQVTM and CDR2 ANQGSEA. V gave up 4 bases and J gave up 2 bases, with 10 bases separating them. The CDR3 has 13 amino acids. The CDR3 DNA reads as TGCAGCGTTGTCAGGAGTTCCACAGATACGCAGTATTTT. Protein: CSVVRSSTDTQYF.

This clonotype was recorded a few times. The chain has TRBV6-4 and TRBJ1-6; TRBD1 matches at 8 bases. The CDR3 has 17 residues. The V gene end was trimmed by 3 bases and the J gene end by 10 bases; junction bases not matched to a gene: 14. Germline CDR1 reads MRHNA; CDR2 reads SNTAGT. In DNA, the CDR3 is TGTGCCAGCAGTGAGAGGGCAGGGGGCGAAGTAAGATCACCCCTCCACTTT. It translates to CASSERAGGEVRSPLHF.

A few counts support this clonotype. V and J are TRBV28 and TRBJ2-7; TRBD1 matches 11 bases. Germline V CDR1 and CDR2: MDHEN, SYDVKM. The length of the CDR3 is 14 residues. J lost 6 bases, V lost 3 bases, and 4 bases had no gene match. CDR3 sequence reads: CASSFRTGGAEQYF. The CDR3 DNA reads as TGTGCCAGCAGTTTCAGGACAGGGGGCGCCGAGCAGTACTTC.

The chain employs TRBV4-3 and TRBJ2-1, with D unresolved. V lost 0 bases and J lost 6, with 12 bases in between. The CDR3 is made up of 15 amino acids. Per the germline V gene, CDR1 is LGHNA and CDR2 is YSLEER. The CDR3 region has the DNA TGCGCCAGCAGCCAAGAAGGGCGAATTATCAATGAGCAGTTCTTC. This translates into CASSQEGRIINEQFF.

The rearrangement uses TRBV12-3 or TRBV12-4 and TRBJ1-2, with no clear D. CDR3 size: 11 residues. V lost 4 bases and J 8 bases, leaving 8 bases between the germline ends. CDR3 in amino acids: CASSWKAGYTF. CDR3 sequence (DNA): TGTGCCAGCAGTTGGAAAGCAGGCTACACCTTC.

The CDR3 is CASSPGLFYNEQFF. In nucleotides, the CDR3 is TGCGCCAGCAGTCCCGGACTATTCTACAATGAGCAGTTCTTC. The gene calls are TRBV5-1 and TRBJ2-1; TRBD2 is a possible D gene (6 bases). The CDR3 is 14 amino acids. The germline V gene has CDR1 SGHRS and CDR2 YFSETQ. The V gene lost 5 bases and the J gene lost 3 bases, with 12 bases spanning the gap.

This clonotype was counted a single time. The chain combines TRBV12-3 or TRBV12-4 with TRBJ2-1, with D unresolved. The V gene lost 6 bases and the J gene lost 4 bases, with 13 bases spanning the gap. The CDR3 is 14 amino acids. CDR3 DNA sequence: TGTGCCAGCAGCCCTCCGAACAGTTACAATGAGCAGTTCTTC. This sequence encodes CASSPPNSYNEQFF.

This chain connects TRBV5-5 to TRBJ2-1; the D call may be TRBD1 or TRBD2 (6 bases each). Germline values: CDR1 SGHKS, CDR2 YYEKEE (reference sequence). The ends were cut back, 4 bases at V and 4 bases at J, with 12 bases in the middle. The CDR3 is 14 amino acids. The CDR3 is CASSPEGGYNEQFF. The DNA of the CDR3 is TGTGCCAGCAGCCCAGAGGGGGGATACAATGAGCAGTTCTTC.

Many counts were recorded for this clonotype. This chain connects TRBV7-2 to TRBJ2-1, with 11 bases fitting TRBD2. The CDR3 is made up of 16 amino acids. Germline V gives CDR1 SGHTA, CDR2 FQGNSA. The V and J ends lost 5 bases and 7 bases, in that order; junction bases with no gene match: 10. The CDR3 is CASSPALAGGMNEQFF. In DNA form, the CDR3 reads TGTGCCAGCAGCCCCGCCCTAGCGGGGGGAATGAATGAGCAGTTCTTC.

This clonotype was counted only a few times. V and J are TRBV18 and TRBJ2-5; a weak D match, TRBD2 (5 bases). The CDR3 runs 20 residues. V lost 2 bases to trimming and J lost 0 bases, with 25 bases between them. Germline V gives CDR1 KGHSH, CDR2 LQKENI. The CDR3 nucleotides read TGTGCCAGCTCACCAGGGCTGGACTTGTCAGGTTCTTGGTACCAAGAGACCCAGTACTTC. It translates to CASSPGLDLSGSWYQETQYF.

CDR3 in DNA: TGTGCCAGCAGTTACGCGGGCCCGTCGGGAGGTCAGGAGCAGTACTTC. Protein: CASSYAGPSGGQEQYF. The chain carries TRBV6-5 and TRBJ2-7, with 7 bases lining up with TRBD2. The junction had 14 bases not matched to a gene; V was cut back by 2 bases and J by 7 bases. CDR1 and CDR2 from the germline V gene are MNHEY and SVGAGI. The length of the CDR3 is 16 residues.

This clonotype was observed a few times. The rearrangement uses TRBV27 and TRBJ1-2, with D perhaps TRBD1 (5 bases). CDR3 size: 15 residues. From germline, CDR1 is MNHEY and CDR2 SMNVEV (reference sequence). V was shortened by 4 bases and J by 4 bases, with 16 bases between the two germline ends. DNA of the CDR3: TGTGCCAGCAGTTCCCCCCTGCAGGGTTCCTATGGCTACACCTTC. It encodes CASSSPLQGSYGYTF.

This clonotype showed up many times. This chain uses TRBV15 with TRBJ1-5; the match to TRBD1 covers 11 bases. Germline trimming cut 5 bases from V and 10 bases from J; bases unmatched to any gene: 4. The CDR3 runs to 13 residues. Germline CDR1 and CDR2: LNHNV and YYDKDF (reference sequence). CDR3 coding DNA: TGTGCCACCAGCCGGGGACAGGGGGGACCCCAGCATTTT. It yields the protein CATSRGQGGPQHF.

This clonotype has ten or more counts. The chain couples TRBV19 to TRBJ2-1; 10 positions match TRBD2. In germline, CDR1 is LNHDA, CDR2 SQIVND (reference sequence). V dropped 4 bases and J dropped 10; count of bases not matched to a gene: 7. This CDR3 contains 14 residues. The CDR3 region has the DNA TGTGCCAGTAGTACTTCTAGCGGGGGCTGGGAGCAGTTCTTC. Translating it yields CASSTSSGGWEQFF.

This clonotype showed up just a few times. The chain links TRBV13 to TRBJ2-1; the D is unclear. The V end was cut by 1 base, the J end by 6 bases, with 7 bases between. This CDR3 contains 13 residues. CDR1 is PRHDT, CDR2 FYEKMQ, per germline (reference sequence). CDR3 region: CASSLDRSNEQFF. Written as DNA, the CDR3 is TGTGCCAGCAGCTTAGATAGAAGCAATGAGCAGTTCTTC.

Ten or more counts support this clonotype. The chain links TRBV4-3 to TRBJ2-3, with D possibly matching TRBD2 (7 bases). This CDR3 region has 16 residues. Germline CDR1 is LGHNA and CDR2 is YSLEER. Deletions cut 1 base from V and 2 bases from J, with 13 bases between. CDR3 in amino acids: CASSQGPRGATDTQYF. As DNA, the CDR3 is TGCGCCAGCAGCCAAGGCCCTCGGGGGGCCACAGATACGCAGTATTTT.

The chain has TRBV28 and TRBJ2-7; D is unclear. Germline V gene data show CDR1 as MDHEN and CDR2 as SYDVKM. V dropped 1 base and J dropped 5 bases, with 12 bases sitting between them. The CDR3 totals 14 residues. The CDR3 here is CASSLFRVSHEQYF. As DNA, the CDR3 is TGTGCCAGCAGTTTATTTAGGGTTTCCCACGAGCAGTACTTC.

J is TRBJ2-1 and V is TRBV7-3; the D gene is possibly TRBD1 (5 bases). The CDR3 is 17 residues long. V was pared by 5 bases and J by 0 bases, with 17 bases between. Germline V gene data show CDR1 as SGHTA and CDR2 as FQGTGA. As DNA, the CDR3 is TGTGCCAGCAGCCCACCAGGTAGGGGCCGCTCCTACAATGAGCAGTTCTTC. Encoded protein: CASSPPGRGRSYNEQFF.

For the CDR3, the DNA is TGTGCCAGCAGTGGACAGTTAGAAGAGACCCAGTACTTC. Translated: CASSGQLEETQYF. J is TRBJ2-5 and V is TRBV27, with D maybe TRBD1 (6 bases). The V end lost 5 bases, the J end lost 3 bases, and 10 bases lay between the germline ends. CDR3 length equals 13 residues. Germline CDR1 MNHEY, CDR2 SMNVEV (reference sequence).

At least ten counts were recorded for this clonotype. This chain links TRBV20-1 with TRBJ2-1; 10 nucleotides line up with TRBD1. The length of the CDR3 is 15 residues. With V trimmed by 1 base and J by 3 bases, 3 bases remained unmatched. Germline V gene data show CDR1 as DFQATT and CDR2 as SNEGSKA (reference sequence). In nucleotides, the CDR3 is TGCAGTGCTAGAGCGGGACAGGGGCTCTACAATGAGCAGTTCTTC. Amino acid sequence: CSARAGQGLYNEQFF.